This T cell receptor beta chain was sequenced in a study of T cell responses to AZD1222 COVID-19 vaccine. Study as a whole: Second-dose recipients at about 4 or about 12 weeks were treated as one pooled group.

A note on this clone: Its antigen remains unknown.

Findings and limits, study-wide: Just five to seven AZD1222 recipients tested seropositive at baseline. Targets within unmutated variant regions were reportedly found for nearly half of spike-specific TCRs. Most donors were white British and more were female, and clonal diversity was possibly underestimated.

TCRdb's copy holds only in-frame clones and misses some; the assay was immunoSEQ multiplex PCR. The sample includes around 110,000 clones, about nine tenths seen only once; the top ten take around 4.3%. Germline lookup yields CDR1 GTSNPN and CDR2 SVGIG (reference sequence). The CDR3 spans 12 residues. The V end lost 2 bases, the J end lost 10 bases, and 12 bases lay between the germline ends. This chain uses TRBV30 with TRBJ2-1; D is uncertain. This TCR was sampled from an adult in good health. Here the sequenced sample was peripheral blood, taken on day 0 of AZD1222 vaccination. Written as DNA, the CDR3 is TGTGCCTGGAGTCCTCCAGATGTAGAGCAGTTCTTC. This translates into CAWSPPDVEQFF.